This passage covers 3 T cell receptor beta chains from one sample sequenced in a study of blood T cell repertoires in COVID-19. Generated by immunoSEQ multiplex PCR, the TCRdb table keeps only in-frame clones and is missing some. The repertoire holds about 80,000 clones, with about four fifths as singletons. Specimen: peripheral blood. The receptors were gathered from an older woman with acute or convalescent COVID-19.

Worth noting for this clone: A read error may be the cause here, since a much bigger clone is one base away. This chain links TRBV28 with TRBJ2-2, with D unresolved. This CDR3 has 14 residues. CDR1 is MDHEN and CDR2 is SYDVKM in the germline V gene. V was shortened by 2 bases and J by 1 base, with 5 bases between the two germline ends. Here the CDR3 reads CASSLTGNTGELFF. In nucleotides, the CDR3 is TGTGCCAGCAGTTTAACGGGGAACACCGGGGAGCTGTTTTTT.

This chain uses TRBV10-3 with TRBJ2-7; TRBD2 aligns across 8 bases. Germline CDR1 reads ENHRY; CDR2 reads SYGVKD. Trimming at V came to 8 bases and at J to 5 bases, leaving 14 bases not matched to a gene. This CDR3 contains 15 residues. The CDR3 loop is CAIASRAGENNEQYF. The CDR3 DNA reads as TGTGCCATCGCCTCGAGAGCGGGAGAGAACAACGAGCAGTACTTC.

The rearrangement links TRBV19 to TRBJ1-5, with TRBD1 matching 7 bases. Germline V CDR1 and CDR2: LNHDA, SQIVND (reference sequence). V lost 4 bases and J lost 10; bases outside the gene matches: 16. This CDR3 is 16 amino acids long. The chain's CDR3 is CASSNDWDSRRIPQHF. The CDR3 nucleotides are TGTGCCAGTAGTAATGATTGGGACAGTCGGAGGATCCCCCAGCATTTT.